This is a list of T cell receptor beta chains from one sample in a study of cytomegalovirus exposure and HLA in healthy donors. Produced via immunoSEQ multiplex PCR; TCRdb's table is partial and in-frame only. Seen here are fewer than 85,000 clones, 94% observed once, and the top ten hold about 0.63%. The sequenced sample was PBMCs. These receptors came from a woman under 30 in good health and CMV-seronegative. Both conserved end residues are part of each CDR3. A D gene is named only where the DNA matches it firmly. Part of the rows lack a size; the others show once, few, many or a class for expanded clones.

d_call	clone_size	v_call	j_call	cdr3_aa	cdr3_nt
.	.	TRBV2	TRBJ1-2	CASRGQPGGYGYTF	TGTGCCAGCAGAGGCCAACCCGGGGGCTATGGCTACACCTTC
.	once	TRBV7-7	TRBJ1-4	CASSSGRSANEKLFF	TGTGCTAGCAGCTCAGGGAGGTCAGCTAATGAAAAACTGTTTTTT
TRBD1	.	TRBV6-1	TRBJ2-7	CASSRDRGSYEQYF	TGTGCCAGCAGCAGGGACAGGGGCTCCTACGAGCAGTACTTC
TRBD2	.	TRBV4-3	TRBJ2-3	CASSQGLAGVTDTQYF	TGCGCCAGCAGCCAAGGACTAGCGGGGGTCACAGATACGCAGTATTTT
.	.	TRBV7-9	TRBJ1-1	CASSLVGGAEAFF	TGTGCCAGCAGCTTAGTTGGGGGGGCTGAAGCTTTCTTT
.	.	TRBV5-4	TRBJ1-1	CASSLRFGEAFF	TGTGCCAGCAGCTTGCGGTTTGGTGAAGCTTTCTTT
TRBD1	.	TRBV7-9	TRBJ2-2	CASTLDRVATGELFF	TGTGCCAGCACCTTGGACAGGGTTGCCACCGGGGAGCTGTTTTTT
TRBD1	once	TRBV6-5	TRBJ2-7	CASTRTGGDEQYF	TGTGCCAGCACTAGGACAGGGGGCGACGAGCAGTACTTC
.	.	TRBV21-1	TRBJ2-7	CASSKPLVAWYEQYF	TGTGCCAGCAGCAAACCCCTAGTAGCGTGGTACGAGCAGTACTTC
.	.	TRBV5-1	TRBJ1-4	CASSAGGAGGEKLFF	TGCGCCAGCAGCGCGGGAGGAGCCGGGGGTGAAAAACTGTTTTTT
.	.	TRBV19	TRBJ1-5	CASNRDNSNQPQHF	TGTGCCAGTAATAGGGACAATAGCAATCAGCCCCAGCATTTT
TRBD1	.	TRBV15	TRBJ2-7	CATSRRRGLGGEQYF	TGTGCCACCAGCAGAAGAAGGGGGCTAGGTGGCGAGCAGTACTTC
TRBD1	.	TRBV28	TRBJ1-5	CASSRPGQGDQPQHF	TGTGCCAGCAGTCGACCGGGACAGGGTGACCAGCCCCAGCATTTT
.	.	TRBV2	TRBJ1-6	CASSSRNEGSPLHF	TGTGCCAGCAGTTCAAGGAATGAGGGATCACCCCTCCACTTT
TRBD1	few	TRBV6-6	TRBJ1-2	CASSTGTVNYGYTF	TGTGCCAGCAGCACTGGGACAGTTAACTATGGCTACACCTTC
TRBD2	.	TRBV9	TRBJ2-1	CASSVEGLAGLNEQFF	TGTGCCAGCAGCGTAGAAGGACTAGCGGGCCTAAATGAGCAGTTCTTC
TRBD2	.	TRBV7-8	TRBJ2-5	CASSLSRGGPETQYF	TGTGCCAGCAGCTTATCGCGGGGGGGCCCAGAGACCCAGTACTTC
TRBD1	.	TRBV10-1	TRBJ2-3	CASSSCKQGKYF	TGCGCCAGCAGCTCATGCAAACAGGGGAAGTATTTT
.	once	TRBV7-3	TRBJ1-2	CASSPTAGGDYGYTF	TGTGCCAGCAGCCCCACTGCGGGGGGAGACTATGGCTACACCTTC
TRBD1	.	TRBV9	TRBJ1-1	CASSGDRGTEAFF	TGTGCCAGCAGCGGCGACAGGGGAACTGAAGCTTTCTTT
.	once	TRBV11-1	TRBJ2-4	CASSPPGRGIQYF	TGTGCCAGCAGCCCCCCGGGCCGGGGCATTCAGTACTTC
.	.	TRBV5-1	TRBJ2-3	CASKTGGATDTQYF	TGCGCCAGCAAGACTGGGGGGGCTACAGATACGCAGTATTTT
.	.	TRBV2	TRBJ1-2	CASSETGNPNYGYTF	TGTGCCAGCAGTGAAACGGGGAACCCTAACTATGGCTACACCTTC
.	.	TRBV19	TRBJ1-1	CATYRQTPNTEAFF	TGTGCCACCTATCGGCAGACACCGAACACTGAAGCTTTCTTT
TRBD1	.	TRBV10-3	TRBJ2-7	CAIRERDRGYEQYF	TGTGCCATCAGAGAGAGGGACAGGGGCTACGAGCAGTACTTC
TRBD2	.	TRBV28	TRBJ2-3	CASSPSGASTDTQYF	TGTGCCAGCAGCCCTAGCGGGGCCTCCACAGATACGCAGTATTTT
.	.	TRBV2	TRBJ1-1	CASSAGERTAEAFF	TGTGCCAGCAGTGCCGGGGAAAGAACGGCTGAAGCTTTCTTT
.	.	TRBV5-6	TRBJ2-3	CASSPGFRGTDTQYF	TGTGCCAGCAGCCCAGGGTTTAGGGGGACAGATACGCAGTATTTT
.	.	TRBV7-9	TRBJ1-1	CASSFRGGDTEAFF	TGTGCCAGCAGCTTTCGGGGAGGCGACACTGAAGCTTTCTTT
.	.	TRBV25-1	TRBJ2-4	CASSGLAELAKNIQYF	TGTGCCAGCAGTGGTTTGGCGGAACTAGCCAAAAACATTCAGTACTTC
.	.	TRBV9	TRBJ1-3	CASSVGQPSGNTIYF	TGTGCCAGCAGCGTGGGGCAGCCCTCTGGAAACACCATATATTTT
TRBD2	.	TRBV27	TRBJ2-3	CASSLGTSAIDTQYF	TGTGCCAGCAGTTTAGGGACTAGTGCAATTGATACGCAGTATTTT
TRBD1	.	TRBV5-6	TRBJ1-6	CASSRLTGVAFNSPLHF	TGTGCCAGCAGCAGATTGACAGGGGTCGCCTTTAATTCACCCCTCCACTTT
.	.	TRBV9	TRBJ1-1	CASSATAEREAFF	TGTGCCAGCAGCGCAACGGCCGAGCGTGAAGCTTTCTTT
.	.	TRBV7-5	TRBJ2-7	CVRSLVGGGSLGQGDYEQYF	.
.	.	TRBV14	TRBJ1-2	CASRPALGRDYTF	TGTGCCAGCAGACCCGCTCTGGGCCGGGATTACACCTTC
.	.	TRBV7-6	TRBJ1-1	CASSLGGEAPEAFF	TGTGCCAGCAGCTTAGGGGGGGAAGCCCCTGAAGCTTTCTTT
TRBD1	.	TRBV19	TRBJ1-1	CASSMIGTGHTEAFF	TGTGCCAGTAGTATGATCGGGACAGGGCACACTGAAGCTTTCTTT
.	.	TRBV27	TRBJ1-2	CASSPAGGGNYGYTF	TGTGCCAGCAGTCCCGCGGGGGGGGGAAACTATGGCTACACCTTC
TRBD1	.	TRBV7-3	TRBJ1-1	CASSLGRDSEAFF	TGTGCCAGCAGCTTGGGAAGGGACAGTGAAGCTTTCTTT
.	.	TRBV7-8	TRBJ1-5	CASSPGFQPQHF	TGTGCCAGCAGCCCGGGGTTTCAGCCCCAGCATTTT
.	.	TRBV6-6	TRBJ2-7	CASSQTGEQYF	TGTGCCAGCAGTCAGACAGGAGAGCAGTACTTC
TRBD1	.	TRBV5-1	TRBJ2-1	CASSFEGRQGGNEQFF	TGCGCCAGCAGCTTCGAGGGACGACAGGGGGGCAATGAGCAGTTCTTC
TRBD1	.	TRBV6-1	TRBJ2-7	CASSEDRGGEQYF	TGTGCCAGCAGTGAAGACAGGGGTGGCGAGCAGTACTTC
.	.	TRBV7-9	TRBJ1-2	CASSLGRGGYTF	TGTGCCAGCAGCTTAGGTCGCGGTGGCTACACCTTC
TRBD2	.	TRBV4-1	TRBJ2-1	CASSQALGLARHEQFF	TGCGCCAGCAGCCAGGCACTTGGACTAGCCAGGCACGAGCAGTTCTTC
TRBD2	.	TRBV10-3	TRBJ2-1	CAISGSGGASGEQFF	TGTGCCATCAGTGGGAGCGGGGGGGCGTCTGGTGAGCAGTTCTTC
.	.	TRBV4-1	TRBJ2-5	CASSQGVQAYQETQYF	TGCGCCAGCAGCCAAGGGGTCCAGGCCTATCAAGAGACCCAGTACTTC
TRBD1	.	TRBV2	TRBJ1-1	CASRTGGRNTEAFF	TGTGCCAGCAGGACAGGGGGCAGGAACACTGAAGCTTTCTTT
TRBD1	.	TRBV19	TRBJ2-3	CASTGTDPYTDTQYF	TGTGCCAGTACTGGGACAGACCCTTACACCGATACGCAGTATTTT
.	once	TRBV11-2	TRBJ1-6	CASSLRSLRVPNSPLHF	TGTGCCAGCAGCTTAAGGAGTCTCCGAGTTCCTAATTCACCCCTCCACTTT